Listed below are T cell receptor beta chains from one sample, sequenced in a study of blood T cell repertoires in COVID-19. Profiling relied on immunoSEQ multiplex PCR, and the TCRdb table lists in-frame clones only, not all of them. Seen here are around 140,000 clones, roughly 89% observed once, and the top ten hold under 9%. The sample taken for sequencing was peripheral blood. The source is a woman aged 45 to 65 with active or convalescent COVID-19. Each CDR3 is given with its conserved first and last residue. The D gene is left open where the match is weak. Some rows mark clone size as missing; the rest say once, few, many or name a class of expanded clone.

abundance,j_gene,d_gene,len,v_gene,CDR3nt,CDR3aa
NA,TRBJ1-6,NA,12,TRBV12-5,TGTGCTAGTGGCCCCAATCGGGGGCCCCTCCACTTT,CASGPNRGPLHF
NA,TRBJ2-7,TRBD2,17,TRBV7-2,TGTGCCAGCAGCCTCACCGGACTAGCGGGTTACACCTACGAGCAGTACTTC,CASSLTGLAGYTYEQYF
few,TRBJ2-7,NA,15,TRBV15,TGTGCCACCAGCAGGCAAACTAGAGTCGGGTACGAGCAGTACTTC,CATSRQTRVGYEQYF
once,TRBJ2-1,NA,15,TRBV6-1,TGTGCCAGCAGTGAAAATTCCAGGGTTTACAATGAGCAGTTCTTC,CASSENSRVYNEQFF
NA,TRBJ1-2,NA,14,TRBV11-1,TGTGCCAGCAGCCGCTACAGCAGCGGCTATGGCTACACCTTC,CASSRYSSGYGYTF
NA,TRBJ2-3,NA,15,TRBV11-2,TGTGCCAGCAGAGACCCCACAGGAGTCACAGATACGCAGTATTTT,CASRDPTGVTDTQYF
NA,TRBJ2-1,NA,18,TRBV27,TGTGCCAGCAACCTCGGAAGCGGAAGTCCAAGCTCCTACAATGAGCAGTTCTTC,CASNLGSGSPSSYNEQFF
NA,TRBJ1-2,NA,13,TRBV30,TGTGCCTGGAGTGTACAGCCAGGGGATGGCTACACCTTC,CAWSVQPGDGYTF
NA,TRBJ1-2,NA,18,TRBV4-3,TGCGCCAGCAGCCAAGATGCGGCAGGGGACCTTACTAACTATGGCTACACCTTC,CASSQDAAGDLTNYGYTF
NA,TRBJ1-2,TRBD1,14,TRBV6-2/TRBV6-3,TGTGCCAGCAGCCCACAGGGGTTCGGGTATGGCTACACCTTC,CASSPQGFGYGYTF
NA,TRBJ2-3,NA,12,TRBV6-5,TGTGCCAGCAGTTCCAGGGGAAATACGCAGTATTTT,CASSSRGNTQYF
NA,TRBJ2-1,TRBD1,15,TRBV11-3,TGTGCCAGCAGCTTAGACAGGGGGAGTTACAATGAGCAGTTCTTC,CASSLDRGSYNEQFF
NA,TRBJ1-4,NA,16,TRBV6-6,TGTGCCAGCAGTTACTGGCGGGGTGGAACTAATGAAAAACTGTTTTTT,CASSYWRGGTNEKLFF
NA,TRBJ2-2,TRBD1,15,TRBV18,TGTGCCAGCTCACCACCCGGGACAGGGTCCGGGGAGCTGTTTTTT,CASSPPGTGSGELFF
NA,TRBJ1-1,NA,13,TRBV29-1,TGCAGCGTTGCGGGGGGGATGAGCACTGAAGCTTTCTTT,CSVAGGMSTEAFF
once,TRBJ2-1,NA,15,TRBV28,TGTGCCAGCAGTGAAGGACAGCACCTCTACAATGAGCAGTTCTTC,CASSEGQHLYNEQFF
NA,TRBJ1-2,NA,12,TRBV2,TGTGCCAGCAGTGAAGGACCGGGGGGCTACACCTTC,CASSEGPGGYTF
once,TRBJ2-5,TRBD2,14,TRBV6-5,TGTGCCACCCGACTAGCGGGGGCCGGTGAGACCCAGTACTTC,CATRLAGAGETQYF
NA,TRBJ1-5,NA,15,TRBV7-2,TGTGCCAGCAGCTTGGGAACAGGGATCAGACAGCCCCAGCATTTT,CASSLGTGIRQPQHF
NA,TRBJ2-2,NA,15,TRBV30,TGTGCCTGGAGAGAGGACACAACGAACACCGGGGAGCTGTTTTTT,CAWREDTTNTGELFF
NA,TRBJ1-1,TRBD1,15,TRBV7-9,TGTGCCAGCAGCTTAGAGGGACAGGGTCACACTGAAGCTTTCTTT,CASSLEGQGHTEAFF
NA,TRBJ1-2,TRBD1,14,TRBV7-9,TGTGCCAGCAGCTTCCGGGACAGGGACTATGGCTACACCTTC,CASSFRDRDYGYTF
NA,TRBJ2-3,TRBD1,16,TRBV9,TGTGCCAGCAGCGAAATCCACAGGGGGTCTTCTAATACGCAGTATTTT,CASSEIHRGSSNTQYF
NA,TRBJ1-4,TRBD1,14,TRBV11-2,TGTGCCAGCAGCCCCGGGACAGTAAATGAAAAACTGTTTTTT,CASSPGTVNEKLFF
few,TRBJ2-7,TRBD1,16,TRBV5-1,TGCGCCAGCAGCCCGCCCCGGACAGGGGTGATCCACGAGCAGTACTTC,CASSPPRTGVIHEQYF
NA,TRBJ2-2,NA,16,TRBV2,TGTGCCAGCAGTGAAGCTTGGACTAAATCTGGTGGGGAGCTGTTTTTT,CASSEAWTKSGGELFF
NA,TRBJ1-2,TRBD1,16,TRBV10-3,TGTGCCATCACCGCCCTCCAGGGACAGGGGGTTAATGGCTACACCTTC,CAITALQGQGVNGYTF
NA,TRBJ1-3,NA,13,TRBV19,TGTGCCAGTAGTAACGGGGGAGGAAACACCATATATTTT,CASSNGGGNTIYF
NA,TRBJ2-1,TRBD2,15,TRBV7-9,TGTGCCAGCAGCCCTAGCGGACCCTCCTACAATGAGCAGTTCTTC,CASSPSGPSYNEQFF
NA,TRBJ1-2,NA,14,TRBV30,TGTGCCTGGTACCCCAGGGATTCTAACTATGGCTACACCTTC,CAWYPRDSNYGYTF
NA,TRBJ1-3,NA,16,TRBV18,TGTGCCAGCTCACCAACGCCCAGGGTAGGCGGAAACACCATATATTTT,CASSPTPRVGGNTIYF
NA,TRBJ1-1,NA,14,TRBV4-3,TGCGCCAGCAGCCAAGATCGGAGTAACACTGAAGCTTTCTTT,CASSQDRSNTEAFF
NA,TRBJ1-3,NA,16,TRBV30,TGTGCCTGGCTGTCAAGGGCAGGGTACTCTGGAAACACCATATATTTT,CAWLSRAGYSGNTIYF
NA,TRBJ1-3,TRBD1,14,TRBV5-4,TGTGCCAGCAGCCTGACAGGGGCTGGAAACACCATATATTTT,CASSLTGAGNTIYF
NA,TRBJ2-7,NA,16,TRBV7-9,TGTGCCAGCAGCTTAGGGGCAGGGGCTCAGACCTACGAGCAGTACTTC,CASSLGAGAQTYEQYF
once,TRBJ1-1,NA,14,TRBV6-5,TGTGCCTGCAGTACGCAAAACAGGGCCACTGAAGCTTTCTTT,CACSTQNRATEAFF
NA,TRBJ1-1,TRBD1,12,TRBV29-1,TGCAGCGGGGACAGGGGGAACACTGAAGCTTTCTTT,CSGDRGNTEAFF
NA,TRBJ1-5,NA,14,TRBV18,TGTGCCAGCTCATCTCAGGGTTCTGATCAGCCCCAGCATTTT,CASSSQGSDQPQHF
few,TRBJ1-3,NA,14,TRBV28,TGTGCCAGCAGGGGGAGTAACTCTGGAAACACCATATATTTT,CASRGSNSGNTIYF
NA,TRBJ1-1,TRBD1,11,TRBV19,TGTGCCAGTAGTCGACAGGGGGGGGCTTTCTTT,CASSRQGGAFF
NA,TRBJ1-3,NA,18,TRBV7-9,TGTGCCAGCAGCTTAGTTGAATTACGACTCATCCTGCGCAACACCATATATTTT,CASSLVELRLILRNTIYF
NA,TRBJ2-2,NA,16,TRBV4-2,TGTGCCAGCAGCCAAGGAGGAGGGGGCCTCACCGGGGAGCTGTTTTTT,CASSQGGGGLTGELFF
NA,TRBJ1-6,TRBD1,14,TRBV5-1,TGCGCCAGCAGCCCCGGGACAGGGGGATCACCCCTCCACTTT,CASSPGTGGSPLHF
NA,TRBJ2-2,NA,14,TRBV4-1,TGCGCCAGCAGACAGGGTGCGTCCACCGGGGAGCTGTTTTTT,CASRQGASTGELFF
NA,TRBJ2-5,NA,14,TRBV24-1,TGTGCCACCAGTGACCCCAGGGGATCAGAGACCCAGTACTTC,CATSDPRGSETQYF
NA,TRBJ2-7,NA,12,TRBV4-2,TGTGCCAGCAGCCAAGAAGGGGGCGAGCAGTACTTC,CASSQEGGEQYF
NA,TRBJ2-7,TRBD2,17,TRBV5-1,TGCGCCAGCAGCTTGGCCTTAGGTACTAGCGGGTCCTCCGAGCAGTACTTC,CASSLALGTSGSSEQYF
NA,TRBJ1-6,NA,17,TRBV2,TGTGCCAGCACCCCATTGTCGGGGAGATACAATAATTCACCCCTCCACTTT,CASTPLSGRYNNSPLHF
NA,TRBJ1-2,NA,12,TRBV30,TGTGCCTGGAATGAGGCCAGGGATGGCTACACCTTC,CAWNEARDGYTF
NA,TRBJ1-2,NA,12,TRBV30,TGTGCCTGGAAGACAGATAACTATGGCTACACCTTC,CAWKTDNYGYTF
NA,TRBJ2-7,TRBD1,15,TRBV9,TGTGCCAGCAGCGCAAGACAGGGGGCTACCTACGAGCAGTACTTC,CASSARQGATYEQYF
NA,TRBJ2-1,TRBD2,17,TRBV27,TGTGCCAGCATCCCCCAAGTGACTAGCGGGTTCTACAATGAGCAGTTCTTC,CASIPQVTSGFYNEQFF
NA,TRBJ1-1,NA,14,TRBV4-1,TGCGCCAGCAGCCCTTGGGGGGAGAACACTGAAGCTTTCTTT,CASSPWGENTEAFF
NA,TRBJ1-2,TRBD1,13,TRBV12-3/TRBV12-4,TGTGCCAGCAGTTTAGGACAGGGGTTTGGCTACACCTTC,CASSLGQGFGYTF